This T cell receptor beta chain was profiled in a study of regulatory T cells in long-lasting Graves disease. This clonotype was seen at least ten times. Its specificity is not known. HTBI primers from iRepertoire and Arm-PCR of CDR3 regions yielded the TCR beta libraries. TCRdb called the multiplex PCR reads again in MiXCR, with one record for every CDR3 protein. The sample has about 540,000 distinct CDR3 sequences, about 13% seen once. Time point defined: newly diagnosed GD, antithyroid drugs for less than 3 months. There was RNA extracted from PBMCs, and the TCR library was made from it. Study-wide results and caveats: There were preferences for TRBV28, TRBJ1-2 and TRBJ2-5 in persistent disease. What was studied was peripheral blood only, and not thyroid tissue. Comparison showed that persistent patients shared more public clonotypes (around 3,000) than new patients (966).

Losses at the gene ends were 4 bases for V and 7 bases for J; bases not matched to a gene: 4. The germline V gene has CDR1 LNHDA and CDR2 SQIVND (reference sequence). This CDR3 has 15 residues. These data are also associated with another study on T cells in Graves' hyperthyroidism and ophthalmopathy.

This receptor was identified in a man aged 25 to 40 with Graves disease. Sequenced material: peripheral blood mononuclear cells (PBMCs), taken at new diagnosis, from a patient treated with antithyroid drugs. The V and J genes are TRBV19 and TRBJ2-1; 13 nucleotides agree with TRBD2. The CDR3 coding sequence is TGTGCCAGTAGTAGGACTAGCGGGAGCGAAAATGAGCAGTTCTTC. Its protein product is CASSRTSGSENEQFF.